The 26 T cell receptor beta chains reported below all come from one sample, sequenced in a study of early T cells in non-severe SARS-CoV-2 infection. TCRdb re-called the 5' RACE reads with MiXCR, one entry per CDR3 protein. The sample carries roughly 100,000 distinct CDR3 sequences, around 14% recorded once. The sample taken for sequencing was whole blood. The receptors here all came from an adult who was a healthcare worker with PCR-confirmed SARS-CoV-2 infection or an uninfected control (not recorded which).

The J gene is TRBJ2-3, the V gene TRBV27, with TRBD2 matching over 8 bases. This CDR3 region has 16 residues. Germline loops: CDR1 MNHEY, CDR2 SMNVEV (reference sequence). J was trimmed by 2 bases and V by 2 bases; bases with no gene match: 6. The CDR3 DNA sequence: TGTGCCAGCAGTTTAAGTGCAGCGGGAGACACAGATACGCAGTATTTT. Translating it yields CASSLSAAGDTDTQYF.

This clonotype was seen repeatedly, ten times or more. The rearrangement uses TRBV27 and TRBJ1-2, with D possibly being TRBD1 (6 bases). Trimming took off 6 bases at V and 1 base at J, with 12 bases between the two ends. CDR3 length: 14 residues. Germline lookup yields CDR1 MNHEY and CDR2 SMNVEV (reference sequence). CDR3 residues: CASRPGQINYGYTF. The CDR3 bases are TGTGCCAGCAGACCCGGACAGATTAACTATGGCTACACCTTC.

The V call is TRBV5-8, the J call TRBJ2-1, with D perhaps matching TRBD2 (6 bases). V gave up 4 bases and J gave up 10 bases, with 15 bases separating them. This CDR3 spans 13 amino acids. Germline CDR1 is SGHTS and CDR2 is YDEGEE. The CDR3 DNA sequence: TGTGCCAGCAGCCAACCAGCGCGGGGAGAGCAGTTCTTC. Translating gives CASSQPARGEQFF.

This clonotype was counted many times. The chain couples TRBV20-1 to TRBJ2-5; D possibly corresponds to TRBD1 (5 bases). The germline CDR1 and CDR2 sequences are DFQATT and SNEGSKA (reference sequence). This CDR3 contains 11 residues. V lost 3 bases, J lost 4 bases, and 6 bases lay in between. CDR3 DNA sequence: TGCAGTGCTAGTACAGGAGAGACCCAGTACTTC. Translated, it gives CSASTGETQYF.

This clonotype was seen repeatedly, ten times or more. This chain joins TRBV20-1 and TRBJ2-1; D call uncertain. V was trimmed by 6 bases and J by 16 bases, leaving 16 bases between them. CDR3 size: 10 residues. CDR1 and CDR2 from the germline V gene are DFQATT and SNEGSKA (reference sequence). CDR3 residues: CSADLPRKFF. CDR3 nucleotide sequence: TGCAGTGCGGACCTCCCTAGGAAATTCTTC.

This clonotype was picked up a small number of times. The chain is built from TRBV18 and TRBJ2-5; no clear D gene. The CDR3 loop spans 15 amino acids. V lost 0 bases, J lost 5 bases, and 13 bases lay in between. The germline gives CDR1 KGHSH, CDR2 LQKENI. In DNA form, the CDR3 reads TGTGCCAGCTCACCACCGGGCTACTCTGTGGAGACCCAGTACTTC. Translating gives CASSPPGYSVETQYF.

The chain couples TRBV28 to TRBJ2-3; D might be TRBD1 (6 bases). This CDR3 comprises 14 residues. CDR1 and CDR2 from the germline V gene are MDHEN and SYDVKM. The V gene lost 6 bases and the J gene lost 0 bases, with 10 bases spanning the gap. In DNA, the CDR3 is TGTGCCAGCAGGGGGGCTTCTAGCACAGATACGCAGTATTTT. Translation gives CASRGASSTDTQYF.

This clonotype was recorded a few times. V usage is TRBV28 and J usage is TRBJ1-2; D is uncertain. Trimming shortened V by 5 bases and J by 4 bases, and 17 bases separated the two germline ends. Germline CDR1 is MDHEN and CDR2 is SYDVKM. The CDR3 spans 15 residues. CDR3 in DNA: TGTGCCAGCAGTCTTCCCCAGGCCTATGGCTATGGCTACACCTTC. Its translation is CASSLPQAYGYGYTF.

V and J are TRBV7-9 and TRBJ1-1, with a possible D match to TRBD1 (6 bases). In germline, CDR1 is SEHNR, CDR2 FQNEAQ (reference sequence). V lost 5 bases and J 0 bases, leaving 13 bases between the germline ends. The CDR3 is 15 residues long. This CDR3 is CASSDGQPLNTEAFF. The CDR3 DNA reads TGTGCCAGCAGCGATGGACAGCCCCTGAACACTGAAGCTTTCTTT.

This sequence joins TRBV20-1 and TRBJ2-5; D perhaps matches TRBD2 (5 bases). Trimming cost V 1 base and J 5 bases, with 11 bases left between them. The CDR3 has 13 amino acids. Germline values: CDR1 DFQATT, CDR2 SNEGSKA (reference sequence). The CDR3 DNA is TGCAGTGCTAGAGGACTATTTGAGGAGACCCAGTACTTC. Protein: CSARGLFEETQYF.

The rearrangement joins TRBV6-6 to TRBJ2-1, with D possibly matching TRBD2 (5 bases). Germline CDR1 is MNHNY and CDR2 is SVGAGI (reference sequence). The CDR3 spans 11 residues. The V end was cut by 5 bases, the J end by 10 bases, with 9 bases between. The CDR3 DNA follows: TGTGCCAGCAGTCAACTAGGGGAGCAGTTCTTC. As protein: CASSQLGEQFF.

The chain uses TRBV7-9 and TRBJ2-1; the match to TRBD1 covers 9 bases. V gave up 5 bases and J gave up 6 bases; unmatched junction bases: 8. Germline CDR1 reads SEHNR; CDR2 reads FQNEAQ (reference sequence). CDR3 length equals 15 residues. DNA for the CDR3: TGTGCCAGCAGCCGCCGGGACAGGGAGTTCAATGAGCAGTTCTTC. Amino acids: CASSRRDREFNEQFF.

This clonotype occurred many times. J is TRBJ2-1 and V is TRBV12-5, with TRBD1 matching over 7 bases. Losses at the gene ends were 4 bases for V and 7 bases for J; bases not matched to a gene: 4. The CDR3 covers 13 residues. The germline V gene has CDR1 LGHNT and CDR2 FRNRAP. CDR3 loop: CASGSGTANEQFF. The CDR3 nucleotides are TGTGCTAGTGGTTCCGGGACAGCTAATGAGCAGTTCTTC. Looking up the rest from reference TRBV12-5 and TRBJ2-1 gives the full variable domain: DARVTQTPRHKVTEMGQEVTMRCQPILGHNTVFWYRQTMMQGLELLAYFRNRAPLDDSGMPKDRFSAEMPDATLATLKIQPSEPRDSAVYFCASGSGTANEQFFGPGTRLTVL.

This clonotype was found a few times. The chain couples TRBV20-1 to TRBJ1-5; 7 positions match TRBD1. This CDR3 contains 15 residues. The V and J ends lost 0 bases and 3 bases, in that order; junction bases with no gene match: 5. Germline-derived CDR1 and CDR2 are DFQATT and SNEGSKA (reference sequence). CDR3: CSARDRGQNNQPQHF. CDR3 coding DNA: TGCAGTGCTAGAGATAGGGGACAGAACAATCAGCCCCAGCATTTT.

This clonotype was seen only once. A much larger clonotype is one base distant, so this may be a read error. This chain connects TRBV12-3 or TRBV12-4 to TRBJ2-2; TRBD2 aligns across 8 bases. After removal of 5 bases from V and 6 bases from J, the junction contained 5 bases not matched to a gene. This CDR3 has 14 amino acids. Here the CDR3 DNA reads TGTGCCAGCAGTGACCGGGAGGGAGCCGGGGAGCTGTTTTTT. This translates into CASSDREGAGELFF.

The gene calls are TRBV12-3 or TRBV12-4 and TRBJ2-3; D is unresolved. The CDR3 is 15 residues long. The ends were cut back, 6 bases at V and 3 bases at J, with 16 bases in the middle. The CDR3 DNA is TGTGCCAGCAGAGGAACCAACCTAGGAACAGATACGCAGTATTTT. Residues: CASRGTNLGTDTQYF.

This clonotype was seen repeatedly, ten times or more. The chain employs TRBV19 and TRBJ1-5; D not certain. CDR3 size: 14 residues. Trimming shortened V by 3 bases and J by 3 bases, and 9 bases separated the two germline ends. CDR1 LNHDA and CDR2 SQIVND come from the germline V gene (reference sequence). In nucleotides, the CDR3 is TGTGCCAGTAGTATCTTCGGAAACAATCAGCCCCAGCATTTT. Translating it yields CASSIFGNNQPQHF.

This clonotype appeared many times. The CDR3 here is CASSSGHGLAGSGELFF. Written as DNA, the CDR3 is TGTGCCAGCAGTTCTGGCCATGGACTAGCGGGTTCCGGGGAGCTGTTTTTT. This chain uses TRBV12-3 or TRBV12-4 with TRBJ2-2, with 11 bases that match TRBD2. The V gene end was trimmed by 4 bases and the J gene end by 6 bases; junction bases not matched to a gene: 10. The CDR3 spans 17 residues.

This clonotype was observed many times. The V and J genes are TRBV5-6 and TRBJ1-1; TRBD1 aligns across 9 bases. CDR1 SGHDT and CDR2 YYEEEE come from the germline V gene. The CDR3 is 15 amino acids. The V segment lost 6 bases and the J segment 5 bases; nucleotides outside the gene matches: 11. The CDR3: CASTWDRAVRTEAFF. The CDR3 nucleotides are TGTGCCAGCACCTGGGACAGGGCGGTGAGGACTGAAGCTTTCTTT.

This chain joins TRBV20-1 and TRBJ2-1; possible D gene TRBD2, 6 bases. CDR1 and CDR2 from the germline V gene are DFQATT and SNEGSKA (reference sequence). The V gene lost 3 bases and the J gene lost 2 bases, with 17 bases spanning the gap. CDR3 length equals 16 residues. The CDR3 loop reads CSASGGNAPTYNEQFF. CDR3 sequence (DNA): TGCAGTGCTAGCGGCGGGAACGCCCCTACCTACAATGAGCAGTTCTTC.

The chain joins TRBV3-1 to TRBJ2-1; D possibly corresponds to TRBD2 (6 bases). Looked up from germline, CDR1 is LGHDT and CDR2 is YNNKEL (reference sequence). Trimming stripped 4 bases from V and 8 bases from J, with 15 bases between. The CDR3 contains 14 residues. The CDR3 loop is CASSLRRGPYEQFF. The CDR3, as DNA: TGTGCCAGCAGCCTCCGGCGGGGACCTTATGAGCAGTTCTTC.

The V gene is TRBV6-5, the J gene TRBJ1-2; the D is unclear. Germline-derived CDR1 and CDR2 are MNHEY and SVGAGI. The CDR3 sequence is 13 residues long. V lost 2 bases to trimming and J lost 6 bases, with 10 bases between them. Here the CDR3 reads CASSYDGRHGYTF. The CDR3 nucleotides read TGTGCCAGCAGTTACGACGGGCGGCATGGCTACACCTTC.

This clonotype came up many times. V and J are TRBV11-3 and TRBJ2-3; 11 bases are a match to TRBD2. The CDR3 has 16 residues. Germline V gene data show CDR1 as SGHNT and CDR2 as YENEEA. With 5 bases clipped from V and 2 bases from J, the junction kept 6 bases outside the gene matches. DNA of the CDR3: TGTGCCAGCAGCAAAGGGACTAGCGGAGACACAGATACGCAGTATTTT. It is translated as CASSKGTSGDTDTQYF.

This sequence joins TRBV12-3 or TRBV12-4 and TRBJ2-7; no clear D. V lost 5 bases and J lost 8, with 22 bases in between. This CDR3 is 15 amino acids long. For the CDR3, the DNA is TGTGCCAGCAGTCCCTCGTTAAGGATCCCTTACAAGCAGTACTTC. Translating gives CASSPSLRIPYKQYF.

In its sample, this clonotype was seen a few times. V gene TRBV25-1 combines with J gene TRBJ2-1, with a tentative D call TRBD2 (5 bases). This CDR3 contains 13 residues. With 2 bases removed from V and 10 bases from J, the gap between germline ends came to 12 bases. Germline V gives CDR1 MGHDK, CDR2 SYGVNS. The CDR3 reads CASSEQDSLEQFF. As DNA, the CDR3 is TGTGCCAGCAGTGAACAGGACTCCCTGGAGCAGTTCTTC.

Only a few counts were recorded for this clonotype. The V call is TRBV14, the J call TRBJ1-2; no clear D gene. Germline CDR1 is SGHDN and CDR2 is FVKESK. The V end was cut by 0 bases, the J end by 7 bases, with 15 bases between. This CDR3 has 15 amino acids. This CDR3 is CASSQEMYPRTGYTF. The CDR3 bases are TGTGCCAGCAGCCAAGAAATGTATCCGCGGACTGGCTACACCTTC.